Below, 8 T cell receptor beta chains from the same sample are listed, as sequenced in a study of OX40 agonist ivuxolimab in advanced cancers. Data came from immunoSEQ multiplex PCR; TCRdb stores just in-frame clones and leaves some out. Of about 52,000 clones listed, 94% are singletons. Sample: CD4+ or CD8+ T cells sorted from blood, taken in a trial of the OX40 agonist ivuxolimab. These receptors were collected from an adult with an advanced solid tumor such as melanoma, head and neck, liver or kidney cancer.

This chain uses TRBV4-1 with TRBJ2-1; perhaps TRBD2 as D (6 bases). The CDR3 spans 14 residues. The V gene's germline CDR1 is MGHRA and CDR2 YSYEKL. V was shortened by 1 base and J by 3 bases, with 7 bases between the two germline ends. The CDR3 reads CASSQGLDYNEQFF. The DNA for the CDR3 is TGCGCCAGCAGCCAAGGACTAGACTACAATGAGCAGTTCTTC.

The chain combines TRBV7-6 with TRBJ1-1; no clear D gene. Deletions cut 4 bases from V and 2 bases from J, with 11 bases between. This CDR3 has 14 amino acids. CDR1 is SGHVS, CDR2 FNYEAQ, per germline. CDR3 nucleotides: TGTGCCAGCAGCTGGAGAGAGGGAAACACTGAAGCTTTCTTT. Protein product: CASSWREGNTEAFF.

CDR3 bases: TGTGCCAGCAGCTTAAACTTGAAGGCTAGCGGGATGACCGGGGAGCTGTTTTTT. The encoded protein is CASSLNLKASGMTGELFF. The chain employs TRBV7-6 and TRBJ2-2; 9 bases are a match to TRBD2. The CDR3 length is 18 residues. The junction had 12 bases not matched to a gene; V was cut back by 2 bases and J by 5 bases. Germline V gene lookup returns CDR1 SGHVS and CDR2 FNYEAQ.

The chain joins TRBV6-6 to TRBJ2-2; D not resolved. CDR3 size: 14 residues. Deletions cut 7 bases from V and 1 base from J, with 10 bases between. The germline CDR1 and CDR2 sequences are MNHNY and SVGAGI (reference sequence). DNA of the CDR3: TGTGCCAGCACCTCCTGGGAGAACACCGGGGAGCTGTTTTTT. It specifies CASTSWENTGELFF.

The V gene is TRBV28, the J gene TRBJ2-1; TRBD2 matches 10 bases. CDR1 and CDR2 from the germline V gene are MDHEN and SYDVKM. V lost 4 bases to trimming and J lost 3 bases; unmatched junction nucleotides: 9. This CDR3 comprises 17 residues. The CDR3 DNA sequence: TGTGCCAGCAGTTCCCAGGACGGGACTAGCGACTACAATGAGCAGTTCTTC. This translates into CASSSQDGTSDYNEQFF. Supplemented by reference TRBV28 and TRBJ2-1, the full variable domain reads DVKVTQSSRYLVKRTGEKVFLECVQDMDHENMFWYRQDPGLGLRLIYFSYDVKMKEKGDIPEGYSVSREKKERFSLILESASTNQTSMYLCASSSQDGTSDYNEQFFGPGTRLTVL.

This sequence joins TRBV12-5 and TRBJ2-3, with D perhaps TRBD1 (6 bases). Germline V gives CDR1 LGHNT, CDR2 FRNRAP. This CDR3 has 14 amino acids. Trimming stripped 6 bases from V and 2 bases from J, with 12 bases between. The CDR3 sequence is CASGRQDLTDTQYF. CDR3 in DNA: TGTGCTAGTGGAAGACAGGACCTCACAGATACGCAGTATTTT.

The rearrangement joins TRBV28 to TRBJ2-6; 7 bases are shared with TRBD1. From germline, CDR1 is MDHEN and CDR2 SYDVKM. V lost 4 bases, J lost 2 bases, and 8 bases stayed unmatched. This CDR3 is 17 amino acids long. The CDR3 nucleotides read TGTGCCAGCAGTTATGATGACAGGGAGACTGGGGCCAACGTCCTGACTTTC. Amino acids: CASSYDDRETGANVLTF.

This clone has more than one count but fewer than ten. CDR3: CASSSGSSYEQYF. The CDR3 DNA is TGTGCCAGTAGTTCTGGAAGCTCCTACGAGCAGTACTTC. V is TRBV19 and J is TRBJ2-7; unclear D gene. Germline loops: CDR1 LNHDA, CDR2 SQIVND (reference sequence). V was clipped by 5 bases and J by 0 bases, with 8 bases between them. This CDR3 has 13 amino acids. Complete variable domain (other parts from reference TRBV19 and TRBJ2-7): DGGITQSPKYLFRKEGQNVTLSCEQNLNHDAMYWYRQDPGQGLRLIYYSQIVNDFQKGDIAEGYSVSREKKESFPLTVTSAQKNPTAFYLCASSSGSSYEQYFGPGTRLTVT.